This T cell receptor beta chain was documented in a study of blood T cell repertoires in COVID-19. This table comes from immunoSEQ multiplex PCR, and its TCRdb copy is limited to in-frame clones, with some not included. The sample consists of under 200,000 clones, approximately 84% of them appearing once. Trimming cost V 5 bases and J 8 bases; bases outside gene matches: 5. The length of the CDR3 is 14 residues. Germline V gene sequence: CDR1 MGHDK, CDR2 SYGVNS. The receptor was isolated from a human donor with acute or convalescent COVID-19. The donor label of this sample is uncertain. The rearrangement uses TRBV25-1 and TRBJ2-1; the match to TRBD1 covers 11 bases. Sequencing was carried out using peripheral blood. In nucleotides, the CDR3 is TGTGCCAGCAGTCAGGACAGGGGGCGACATGAGCAGTTCTTC. Translation gives CASSQDRGRHEQFF.